This T cell receptor (beta chain) was captured in a study of CD8 T cell repertoires and HIV-1 epitope variants. Looking at the study overall: Separate wells received one of Twenty-five Gag or Nef variant peptides. Controls included no peptide, Ebola AY9 epitope, and a CMV, EBV, flu pool.

Study-level results: Fewer than ten TCR beta clonotypes were antigen-specific, six apparently recognizing autologous or escape variants.

Using immunoSEQ multiplex PCR, the repertoire was profiled, and TCRdb retains in-frame clones only, with some absent. The table includes some 4,500 clones, around 71% detected once. Worth noting for this clone: The antigen remains undetermined.

This sequence originates from a male donor with HIV. The sample taken for sequencing was cultured CD8+ T cells derived from PBMCs.

The CDR3 loop is CASSRGGANVLTF. For the CDR3, the DNA is TGTGCCAGCAGTAGGGGGGGGGCCAACGTCCTGACTTTC. The chain carries TRBV27 and TRBJ2-6; a weak D match, TRBD1 (6 bases). This CDR3 spans 13 amino acids. Germline V gives CDR1 MNHEY, CDR2 SMNVEV (reference sequence). V was clipped by 5 bases and J by 4 bases, with 6 bases between them.